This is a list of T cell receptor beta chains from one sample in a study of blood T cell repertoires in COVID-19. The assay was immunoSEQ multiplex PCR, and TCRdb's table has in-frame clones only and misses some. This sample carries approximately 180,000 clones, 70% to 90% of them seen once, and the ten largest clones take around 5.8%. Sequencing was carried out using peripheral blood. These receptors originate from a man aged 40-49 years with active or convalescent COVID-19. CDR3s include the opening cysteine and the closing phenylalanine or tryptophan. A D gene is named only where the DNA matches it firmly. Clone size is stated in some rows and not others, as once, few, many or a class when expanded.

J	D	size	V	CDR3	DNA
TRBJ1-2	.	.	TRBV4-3	CASSQTYRVSRTF	TGCGCCAGCAGCCAAACTTACAGGGTATCTCGCACCTTC
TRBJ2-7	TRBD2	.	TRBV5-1	CASSLAERGHEQYF	TGCGCCAGCAGCTTGGCGGAGCGGGGGCACGAGCAGTACTTC
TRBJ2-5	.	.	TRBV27	CASSSSGLGGTQYF	TGTGCCAGCAGTTCCTCCGGGCTCGGGGGGACCCAGTACTTC
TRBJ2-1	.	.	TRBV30	CAWNQGSSYNEQFF	TGTGCCTGGAATCAGGGGTCCTCCTACAATGAGCAGTTCTTC
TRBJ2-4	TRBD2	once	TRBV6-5	CASSYEREGRGVQYF	TGTGCCAGCAGTTACGAGCGGGAGGGCCGGGGAGTTCAGTACTTC
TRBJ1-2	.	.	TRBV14	CASSLTAFQGNNYGYTF	TGTGCCAGCAGCCTTACAGCCTTTCAGGGGAACAACTATGGCTACACCTTC
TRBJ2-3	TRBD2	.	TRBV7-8	CASSLDRAGVGTDTQYF	TGTGCCAGCAGCTTAGACCGAGCGGGAGTGGGCACAGATACGCAGTATTTT
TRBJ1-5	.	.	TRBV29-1	CSARDGGNQPQHF	TGCAGCGCCAGGGATGGGGGCAATCAGCCCCAGCATTTT
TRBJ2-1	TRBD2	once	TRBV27	CASTPGLAGPLYNEQFF	TGTGCCAGCACCCCGGGACTAGCGGGTCCGCTCTACAATGAGCAGTTCTTC
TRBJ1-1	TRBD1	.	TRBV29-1	CSVDSDRGFAFF	TGCAGCGTTGATTCGGACAGGGGGTTTGCTTTCTTT
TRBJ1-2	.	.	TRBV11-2	CASTTRGRVGYTF	TGTGCCAGCACCACCCGAGGCAGAGTTGGCTACACCTTC
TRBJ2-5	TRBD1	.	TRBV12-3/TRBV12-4	CASSSTGGETQYF	TGTGCCAGCAGTTCTACAGGGGGTGAGACCCAGTACTTC
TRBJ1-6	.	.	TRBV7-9	CASSLEGDSPLHF	TGTGCCAGCAGCTTAGAAGGGGATTCACCCCTCCACTTT
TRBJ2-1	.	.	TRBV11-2	CASSSGIASYNEQFF	TGTGCCAGCAGCTCGGGGATTGCCTCCTACAATGAGCAGTTCTTC
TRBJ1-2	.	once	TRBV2	CASSRIDFSGYTF	TGTGCCAGCAGTCGCATCGACTTCAGTGGCTACACCTTC
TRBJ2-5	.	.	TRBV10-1	CASSECRGQYQETQYF	TGCGCCAGCAGTGAGTGCCGTGGACAGTACCAAGAGACCCAGTACTTC
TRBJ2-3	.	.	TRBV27	CASSSWTGDDTQYF	TGTGCCAGCAGTTCTTGGACGGGGGACGATACGCAGTATTTT
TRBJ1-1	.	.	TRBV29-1	CSAPTGGLTEAFF	TGCAGCGCTCCCACCGGGGGACTCACTGAAGCTTTCTTT